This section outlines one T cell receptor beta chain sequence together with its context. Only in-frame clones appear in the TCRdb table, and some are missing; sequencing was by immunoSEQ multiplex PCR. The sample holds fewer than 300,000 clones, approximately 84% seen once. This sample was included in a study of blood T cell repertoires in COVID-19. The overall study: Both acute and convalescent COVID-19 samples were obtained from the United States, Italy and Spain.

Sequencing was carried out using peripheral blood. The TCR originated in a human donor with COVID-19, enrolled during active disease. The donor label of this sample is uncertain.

The CDR3 DNA follows: TGCGCCAGCAGCTTATCGGGCAGGGGCCAAAATTCACCCCTCCACTTT. Residues: CASSLSGRGQNSPLHF. This chain connects TRBV5-1 to TRBJ1-6; TRBD1 is a possible D gene (6 bases). The length of the CDR3 is 16 residues. Trimming removed 2 bases at V and 7 bases at J, with 16 bases between. The germline gives CDR1 SGHRS, CDR2 YFSETQ. The complete variable domain, with remaining parts taken from reference TRBV5-1 and TRBJ1-6, reads KAGVTQTPRYLIKTRGQQVTLSCSPISGHRSVSWYQQTPGQGLQFLFEYFSETQRNKGNFPGRFSGRQFSNSRSEMNVSTLELGDSALYLCASSLSGRGQNSPLHFGNGTRLTVT.